These 11 T cell receptor beta chains were all obtained from the same sample, sequenced in a study of blood T cell repertoires in COVID-19. Assay used: immunoSEQ multiplex PCR; TCRdb lists only in-frame clones, some missing. The sample holds about 310,000 clones; 80% to 90% are singletons and the top ten take 1%. The sample consisted of peripheral blood. These receptors were obtained from a man aged 45-65 years with active or convalescent COVID-19.

The chain links TRBV24-1 to TRBJ2-5; possibly TRBD2 for D (7 bases). The germline CDR1 and CDR2 sequences are KGHDR and SFDVKD. Trimming shortened V by 1 base and J by 4 bases, and 18 bases separated the two germline ends. The CDR3 has 17 amino acids. The chain's CDR3 is CATSDLRGARVRETQYF. CDR3 nucleotide sequence: TGTGCCACCAGTGATTTACGGGGGGCGAGGGTCCGAGAGACCCAGTACTTC.

The chain uses TRBV6-1 and TRBJ1-6; 8 nucleotides agree with TRBD1. V shed 3 bases, J shed 10 bases, and the junction held 2 bases outside the gene matches. The CDR3 is made up of 13 amino acids. Per germline, CDR1 MNHNS and CDR2 SASEGT. The CDR3 spells CASSEQGASPLHF. The CDR3, as DNA: TGTGCCAGCAGTGAGCAGGGGGCATCACCCCTCCACTTT.

This clone was counted between two and nine times. This sequence joins TRBV10-3 and TRBJ2-2; possible D gene TRBD1, 6 bases. The CDR3 totals 16 residues. Deletions cut 4 bases from V and 7 bases from J, with 19 bases between. Per germline, CDR1 ENHRY and CDR2 SYGVKD. The CDR3: CAISVGPDSSIGELFF. Here the CDR3 DNA reads TGTGCCATCAGTGTTGGGCCGGACAGTTCCATCGGGGAGCTGTTTTTT.

The table lists this clone with a count of one. The germline gene is not matched at one end of the junction; a read error may be the cause. The chain carries TRBV5-5 and TRBJ1-3, with a possible D match to TRBD1 (6 bases). CDR3 size: 14 residues. Per the germline V gene, CDR1 is SGHKS and CDR2 is YYEKEE (reference sequence). The CDR3 DNA is TGTGCCAGCAGCCTCGGGACACTTGGAAGCACCATATATTTT. Translation: CASSLGTLGSTIYF.

The chain recombines TRBV7-7 with TRBJ2-3, with 10 bases fitting TRBD2. This CDR3 is built from 16 residues. J was trimmed by 5 bases and V by 1 base; bases with no gene match: 6. Germline loops: CDR1 SSHAT, CDR2 FNYEAQ (reference sequence). The CDR3 protein is CASSLGLAGVGDTQYF. In DNA, the CDR3 is TGTGCCAGCAGCTTAGGGCTAGCGGGAGTCGGAGATACGCAGTATTTT.

V gene TRBV2 combines with J gene TRBJ1-1; D gene unclear. With 3 bases removed from V and 3 bases from J, the gap between germline ends came to 8 bases. Germline CDR1 SNHLY, CDR2 FYNNEI. This CDR3 has 13 residues. CDR3 bases: TGTGCCAGCAGTGATAGGAGGGACACTGAAGCTTTCTTT. Its protein product is CASSDRRDTEAFF.

The chain uses TRBV5-6 and TRBJ1-2; 8 nucleotides line up with TRBD1. Trimming took 4 bases from V and 0 from J; bases not matched to a gene: 14. The CDR3 covers 18 residues. In germline, CDR1 is SGHDT, CDR2 YYEEEE. The CDR3 is CASSQIKTGAPSNYGYTF. The CDR3 DNA sequence: TGTGCCAGCAGCCAAATCAAGACAGGGGCCCCCTCTAACTATGGCTACACCTTC.

V usage is TRBV19 and J usage is TRBJ1-2, with 9 bases aligning to TRBD1. The CDR3 covers 16 residues. V lost 3 bases, J lost 5 bases, and 10 bases stayed unmatched. Looked up from germline, CDR1 is LNHDA and CDR2 is SQIVND (reference sequence). Here the CDR3 reads CASSMMPGQGAYGYTF. The CDR3, as DNA: TGTGCCAGTAGTATGATGCCGGGACAGGGCGCATATGGCTACACCTTC. The variable domain in full, with the rest retrieved from reference TRBV19 and TRBJ1-2, is DGGITQSPKYLFRKEGQNVTLSCEQNLNHDAMYWYRQDPGQGLRLIYYSQIVNDFQKGDIAEGYSVSREKKESFPLTVTSAQKNPTAFYLCASSMMPGQGAYGYTFGSGTRLTVV.

V usage is TRBV5-6 and J usage is TRBJ1-5, with TRBD1 matching over 7 bases. This CDR3 has 15 amino acids. CDR1 SGHDT and CDR2 YYEEEE come from the germline V gene. Germline trimming cut 2 bases from V and 5 bases from J; bases unmatched to any gene: 7. The CDR3 reads CASSFQDRPYQPQHF. CDR3 DNA sequence: TGTGCCAGCAGCTTCCAGGACAGGCCGTATCAGCCCCAGCATTTT.

The J gene is TRBJ1-6, the V gene TRBV6-6; possible D gene TRBD1, 5 bases. Germline V lookup: CDR1 MNHNY, CDR2 SVGAGI (reference sequence). V lost 6 bases, J lost 13 bases, and 16 bases lay in between. The CDR3 spans 13 residues. The DNA of the CDR3 is TGTGCCAGCAGACCTTCGACGGGGACTCCCCTCCACTTT. The encoded protein is CASRPSTGTPLHF.

The CDR3 region is CASSGQGVNTEAFF. CDR3 sequence (DNA): TGTGCCAGCAGCGGACAGGGTGTGAACACTGAAGCTTTCTTT. V usage is TRBV7-9 and J usage is TRBJ1-1; 8 bases agree with TRBD1. This CDR3 spans 14 amino acids. From germline, CDR1 is SEHNR and CDR2 FQNEAQ (reference sequence). Trimming cost V 5 bases and J 0 bases; bases outside gene matches: 2.